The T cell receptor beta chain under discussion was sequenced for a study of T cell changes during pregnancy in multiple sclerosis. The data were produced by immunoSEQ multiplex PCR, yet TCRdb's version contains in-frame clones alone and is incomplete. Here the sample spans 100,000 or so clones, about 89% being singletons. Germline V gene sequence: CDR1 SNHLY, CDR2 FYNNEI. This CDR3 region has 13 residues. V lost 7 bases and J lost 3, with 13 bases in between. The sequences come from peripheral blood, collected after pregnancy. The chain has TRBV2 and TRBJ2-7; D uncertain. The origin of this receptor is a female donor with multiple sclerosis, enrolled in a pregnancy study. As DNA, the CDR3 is TGTGCCAGCATGTACGAGAATGGCTACGAGCAGTACTTC. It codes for CASMYENGYEQYF.